This note documents a single T cell receptor beta chain sequence. Its antigen remains unidentified. Base-call qualities are not available, and no considerably larger clone is one nucleotide away. This record belongs to a study of early T cells in non-severe SARS-CoV-2 infection (dated by TCRdb to 2020 to 2022). Study-level background: Because TCR sequencing was done on bulk RNA from unsorted whole blood, the alpha and beta chains could not be paired. The research as a whole found: VDJdb matching was skewed toward anti-spike CD8 responses and likely underestimated virus-specific expansions by missing private and CD4 specificities.

Receptor amplification or capture employed 5' RACE. Sequencing used a NextSeq 500. Unique molecular identifiers were attached to individual cDNA molecules in the TCR library protocol so that sequencing error and PCR bias could be corrected. Both TCR alpha and beta chains were sequenced, and tight co-correlation was observed between alpha and beta sequence abundances in each sample. The authors' pipeline ran thus. Decombinator V4 was used to annotate TCR sequences for V gene, J gene and CDR3. Expanded TCRs were defined as changing significantly between any two time points under a Poisson model with p below 0.0001. TCR abundances were normalised to the total number of TCRs sequenced per sample and were expressed as counts per million. MAIT TCRs were defined by TRAV1-2 paired with TRAJ12, TRAJ20 or TRAJ33, and iNKT TCRs by TRAV10 paired with TRAJ18. VDJdb, accessed on 1 November 2021, was searched for TCRs annotated for CMV, EBV and SARS-CoV-2, and TCRs annotated for more than one antigen were excluded. In-frame beta chains were kept once TCRdb had trimmed the public reads at Q25 with fastp and called clones with MiXCR. Each CDR3 protein appears once, grouped with its most common genes and DNA. The V and J calls shown here were made by TCRdb, not taken from the authors' results. For this sample the table gives around 50,000 distinct CDR3 sequences, of which 11% were detected only once. Jointly, the top ten make up roughly a tenth of the sample.

The study was a case-control design nested within a healthcare worker cohort in London, UK, with weekly nasopharyngeal swab PCR tests and blood sampling. Healthcare workers were recruited between 23 and 31 March 2020, during the week of the UK lockdown, and were followed weekly for up to about 15 weeks. The CDR3 goes from the cysteine to the phenylalanine over 14 residues. The retained sequence is limited to the CDR3, 42 bases, with the frame set at the first base. The germline V gene encodes CDR1 LNHNV and CDR2 YYDKDF (reference sequence). Between the V and J ends, shortened by 5 bases and 0 bases respectively, the junction contains 8 bases.

The specimen sequenced was whole blood. The source of this sequence is an adult who was a healthcare worker with PCR-confirmed SARS-CoV-2 infection or an uninfected control (not recorded which). The chain links TRBV15 with TRBJ1-5; no confident D gene assignment can be made. The sequenced DNA: TGTGCCACCAGCTGGGATAATAGCAATCAGCCCCAGCATTTT. This gives the protein CATSWDNSNQPQHF.